This TCR beta chain was retrieved from a study of T cells in Graves' hyperthyroidism and ophthalmopathy. Whole-study findings and limits: Ophthalmopathy cases were set apart from stable hyperthyroidism by a 13 V-J model. Blood samples included most of the expanded thyroid clonotypes exceeding 0.001.

Amplified regions were TCR beta CDR3 sequences from RNA transcripts. First-round RT-PCR with HTBI primers amplified the TCR CDR3 region. TCRdb re-called the multiplex PCR reads through MiXCR, storing one row per CDR3 protein. The table has hundreds of thousands of distinct CDR3 sequences, roughly 15% seen once. PBMCs were obtained from about 9 ml fresh peripheral blood. The germline V gene encodes CDR1 LNHDA and CDR2 SQIVND (reference sequence). V lost 2 bases, J lost 0 bases, and 6 bases lay in between. The CDR3 spans 14 residues. This clonotype has just a few counts. Its antigen is undetermined. The material sequenced was blood. V gene TRBV19 combines with J gene TRBJ2-3; D call uncertain. The TCR originated in a man aged 18 to 29 with Graves' ophthalmopathy. CDR3 protein: CASSILGSTDTQYF. DNA of the CDR3: TGTGCCAGTAGTATATTGGGGAGCACAGATACGCAGTATTTT. The full variable domain, completed using reference TRBV19 and TRBJ2-3, is DGGITQSPKYLFRKEGQNVTLSCEQNLNHDAMYWYRQDPGQGLRLIYYSQIVNDFQKGDIAEGYSVSREKKESFPLTVTSAQKNPTAFYLCASSILGSTDTQYFGPGTRLTVL.